Listed here are 15 T cell receptor beta chains from one sample, sequenced in a study of blood T cell repertoires in COVID-19. Data came from immunoSEQ multiplex PCR; TCRdb stores just in-frame clones and leaves some out. The repertoire holds fewer than 55,000 clones, with roughly 82% as singletons. Sequencing was carried out using peripheral blood. These receptors came from a woman between 55 and 75 years old with acute or convalescent COVID-19.

J is TRBJ1-5 and V is TRBV7-7; D uncertain. CDR3 length: 9 residues. Germline V gene sequence: CDR1 SSHAT, CDR2 FNYEAQ (reference sequence). CDR3 nucleotides: TGTGAGCGGGGTCAGCCCCAGCATTTT. Translated, it gives CERGQPQHF.

In this sample, this clone turned up once. This sequence joins TRBV6-4 and TRBJ2-5; 10 bases map to TRBD2. CDR1 and CDR2 (germline): MRHNA, SNTAGT. With 9 bases clipped from V and 2 bases from J, the junction kept 9 bases outside the gene matches. This CDR3 is built from 15 residues. CDR3 protein: CASMSGTSEQETQYF. DNA for the CDR3: TGTGCCAGTATGTCCGGGACTAGCGAACAAGAGACCCAGTACTTC.

This chain uses TRBV18 with TRBJ2-4; D may be TRBD1 (5 bases). Germline CDR1 and CDR2: KGHSH and LQKENI. This CDR3 contains 17 residues. The V end lost 2 bases, the J end lost 1 base, and 15 bases lay between the germline ends. The CDR3 sequence is CASSPSVSGAAKNIQYF. The CDR3 DNA reads TGTGCCAGCTCACCATCAGTAAGTGGGGCGGCCAAAAACATTCAGTACTTC. Looking up the rest from reference TRBV18 and TRBJ2-4 gives the full variable domain: NAGVMQNPRHLVRRRGQEARLRCSPMKGHSHVYWYRQLPEEGLKFMVYLQKENIIDESGMPKERFSAEFPKEGPSILRIQQVVRGDSAAYFCASSPSVSGAAKNIQYFGAGTRLSVL.

The chain has TRBV21-1 and TRBJ1-3. TRBV21-1 is described as a pseudogene. The CDR3 spans 17 residues. The CDR3 DNA follows: TGTGCCAGCAGCAAATCCGGGGGGCGAGCTTGTGGAAACACCATATATTTT. Amino acid sequence: CASSKSGGRACGNTIYF.

This chain connects TRBV12-3 or TRBV12-4 to TRBJ2-1; tentative D call: TRBD1 (5 bases). The CDR3 runs to 13 residues. The ends were cut back, 5 bases at V and 6 bases at J, with 11 bases in the middle. The CDR3 loop reads CASSRDSFNEQFF. The CDR3 DNA reads TGTGCCAGCAGTCGAGACAGTTTCAATGAGCAGTTCTTC.

The chain combines TRBV12-5 with TRBJ1-1, with D unclear. CDR1 and CDR2 (germline): LGHNT, FRNRAP. V was pared by 2 bases and J by 1 base, with 5 bases between. There are 13 residues in the CDR3. The CDR3 here is CASGLTANTEAFF. The DNA of the CDR3 is TGTGCTAGTGGTTTGACTGCGAACACTGAAGCTTTCTTT.

The chain carries TRBV7-9 and TRBJ1-2; possibly TRBD1 for D (5 bases). The CDR3 has 16 amino acids. V lost 5 bases to trimming and J lost 7 bases, with 23 bases between them. The germline V gene encodes CDR1 SEHNR and CDR2 FQNEAQ (reference sequence). CDR3 sequence reads: CASSTWTLHGPSGYTF. For the CDR3, the DNA is TGTGCCAGCAGCACCTGGACACTCCACGGCCCTTCTGGCTACACCTTC.

The chain is built from TRBV18 and TRBJ1-2, with TRBD1 matching 8 bases. The length of the CDR3 is 18 residues. Germline V gene lookup returns CDR1 KGHSH and CDR2 LQKENI. After removal of 4 bases from V and 7 bases from J, the junction contained 20 bases not matched to a gene. CDR3: CASSLRQGLSGGSRGYTF. The DNA for the CDR3 is TGTGCCAGCTCACTTCGACAGGGGTTATCAGGTGGATCGCGTGGCTACACCTTC.

The chain combines TRBV7-8 with TRBJ2-1, with D maybe TRBD1 (7 bases). The ends were cut back, 5 bases at V and 6 bases at J, with 17 bases in the middle. This CDR3 has 15 amino acids. Germline V CDR1 and CDR2: SGHVS, FQNEAQ. The CDR3 bases are TGTGCCAGCAGCCGGGCGGGACAGCCGGGCAATGAGCAGTTCTTC. This gives the protein CASSRAGQPGNEQFF.

This clone was detected a few times. The chain carries TRBV19 and TRBJ1-6; 7 bases are shared with TRBD1. The V gene's germline CDR1 is LNHDA and CDR2 SQIVND (reference sequence). Trimming cost V 4 bases and J 4 bases; bases outside gene matches: 1. The CDR3 extends over 14 amino acids. The CDR3 sequence: CASSRGQYNSPLHF. In DNA form, the CDR3 reads TGTGCCAGTAGTAGGGGACAGTATAATTCACCCCTCCACTTT.

The chain uses TRBV5-1 and TRBJ2-3; 9 nucleotides line up with TRBD1. Per germline, CDR1 SGHRS and CDR2 YFSETQ. This CDR3 region has 14 residues. J was trimmed by 6 bases and V by 4 bases; bases with no gene match: 6. CDR3 DNA sequence: TGCGCCAGCAGCCTCGGACAGGGGATGGATACGCAGTATTTT. Encoded protein: CASSLGQGMDTQYF.

V is TRBV12-3 or TRBV12-4 and J is TRBJ1-1; TRBD1 might be the D (6 bases). The CDR3 has 12 amino acids. V dropped 2 bases and J dropped 10 bases, with 11 bases sitting between them. The CDR3 loop is CASSLLQGRAFF. Here the CDR3 DNA reads TGTGCCAGCAGTTTATTACAGGGCCGAGCTTTCTTT.

This clone was seen a few times. The J gene is TRBJ1-1, the V gene TRBV28; D is unclear. The V and J ends lost 7 bases and 0 bases respectively, with 3 bases between them. Germline V gene lookup returns CDR1 MDHEN and CDR2 SYDVKM. This CDR3 has 11 residues. In DNA form, the CDR3 reads TGTGCCAGCAAGCTGAACACTGAAGCTTTCTTT. As protein: CASKLNTEAFF.

This clone was observed once. V is TRBV29-1 and J is TRBJ1-1; TRBD1 is a possible D gene (5 bases). Germline V gives CDR1 SQVTM, CDR2 ANQGSEA. Deletions cut 6 bases from V and 6 bases from J, with 20 bases between. The CDR3 contains 14 residues. Here the CDR3 DNA reads TGCAGCGTGGACGGGTCGACCCCGGGGGCTGAAGCTTTCTTT. Amino acid sequence: CSVDGSTPGAEAFF.

Concerning this clone itself: The conserved closing phenylalanine or tryptophan is absent in this CDR3, likely reflecting a read error. The limits of the CDR3 on the DNA are not certain, so only TCRdb's listed CDR3 is given. The J gene is TRBJ2-7, the V gene TRBV25-1; the DNA was not used to check the table's D call, TRBD2. The germline V gene has CDR1 MGHDK and CDR2 SYGVNS. The CDR3 sequence runs 11 residues, both termini included. The chain's CDR3 is CASPAAPRDSG.